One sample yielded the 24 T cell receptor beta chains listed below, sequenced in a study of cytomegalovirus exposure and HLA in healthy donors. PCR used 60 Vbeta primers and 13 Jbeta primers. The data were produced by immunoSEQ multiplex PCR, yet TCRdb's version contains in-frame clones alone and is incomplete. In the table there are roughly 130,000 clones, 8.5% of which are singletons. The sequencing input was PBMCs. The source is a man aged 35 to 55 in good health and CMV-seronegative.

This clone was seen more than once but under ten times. The CDR3: CASSAGVNTGELFF. The CDR3 DNA reads TGTGCCAGTAGTGCAGGGGTCAACACCGGGGAGCTGTTTTTT. V is TRBV19 and J is TRBJ2-2, with a possible D match to TRBD1 (6 bases). The CDR3 spans 14 residues. V lost 5 bases to trimming and J lost 2 bases, with 9 bases between them. The germline V gene has CDR1 LNHDA and CDR2 SQIVND (reference sequence).

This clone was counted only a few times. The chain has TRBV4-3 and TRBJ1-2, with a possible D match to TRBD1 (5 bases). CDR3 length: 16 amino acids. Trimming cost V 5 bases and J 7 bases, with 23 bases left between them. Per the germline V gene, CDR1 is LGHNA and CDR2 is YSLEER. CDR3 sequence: CASSASAGRGAGGYTF. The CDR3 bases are TGCGCCAGCAGCGCGAGTGCGGGACGCGGGGCTGGTGGCTACACCTTC.

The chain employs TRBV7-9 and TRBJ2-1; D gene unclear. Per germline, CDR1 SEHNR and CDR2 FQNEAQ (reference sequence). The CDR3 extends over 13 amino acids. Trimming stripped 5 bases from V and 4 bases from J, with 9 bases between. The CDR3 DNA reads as TGTGCCAGCAGCATCCCACGGTACAATGAGCAGTTCTTC. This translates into CASSIPRYNEQFF.

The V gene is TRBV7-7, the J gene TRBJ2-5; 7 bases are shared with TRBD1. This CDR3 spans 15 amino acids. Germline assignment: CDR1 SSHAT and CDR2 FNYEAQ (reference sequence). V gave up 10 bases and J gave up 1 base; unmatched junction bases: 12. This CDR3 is CAIPPGQLIQETQYF. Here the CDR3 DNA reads TGTGCCATCCCTCCGGGACAGCTCATCCAAGAGACCCAGTACTTC.

This CDR3 is CASSTGVGVETQYF. CDR3 nucleotide sequence: TGTGCCAGCAGCACAGGGGTAGGGGTAGAGACCCAGTACTTC. The genes are TRBV5-6 and TRBJ2-5; 7 bases align to TRBD1. This CDR3 comprises 14 residues. Trimming cost V 4 bases and J 4 bases; bases outside gene matches: 7. Germline loops: CDR1 SGHDT, CDR2 YYEEEE.

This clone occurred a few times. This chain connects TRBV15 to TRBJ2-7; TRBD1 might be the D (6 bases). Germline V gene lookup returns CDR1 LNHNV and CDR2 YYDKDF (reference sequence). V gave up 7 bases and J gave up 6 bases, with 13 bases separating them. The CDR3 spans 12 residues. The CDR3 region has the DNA TGTGCCACCAAGAGAGGGGGTCGCGAGCAGTACTTC. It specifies CATKRGGREQYF.

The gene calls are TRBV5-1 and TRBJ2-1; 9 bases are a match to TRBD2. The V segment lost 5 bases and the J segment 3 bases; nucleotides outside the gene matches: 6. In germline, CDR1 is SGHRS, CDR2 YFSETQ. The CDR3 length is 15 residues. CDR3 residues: CASRTVAGDYNEQFF. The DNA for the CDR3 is TGCGCCAGCAGAACCGTAGCGGGGGACTACAATGAGCAGTTCTTC.

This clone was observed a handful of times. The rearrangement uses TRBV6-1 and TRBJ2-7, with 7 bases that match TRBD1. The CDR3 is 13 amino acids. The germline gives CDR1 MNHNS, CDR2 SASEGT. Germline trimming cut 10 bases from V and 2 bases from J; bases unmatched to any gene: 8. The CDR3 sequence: CATTPGTAYEQYF. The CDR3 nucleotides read TGTGCCACCACCCCCGGGACAGCCTACGAGCAGTACTTC.

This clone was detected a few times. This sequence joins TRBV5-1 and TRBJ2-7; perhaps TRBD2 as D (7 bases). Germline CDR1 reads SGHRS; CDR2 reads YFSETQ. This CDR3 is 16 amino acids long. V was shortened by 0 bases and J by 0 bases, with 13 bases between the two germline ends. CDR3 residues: CASSLAWGGSSYEQYF. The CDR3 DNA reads TGCGCCAGCAGCTTGGCCTGGGGGGGCAGCTCCTACGAGCAGTACTTC. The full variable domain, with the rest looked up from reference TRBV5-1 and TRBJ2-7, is KAGVTQTPRYLIKTRGQQVTLSCSPISGHRSVSWYQQTPGQGLQFLFEYFSETQRNKGNFPGRFSGRQFSNSRSEMNVSTLELGDSALYLCASSLAWGGSSYEQYFGPGTRLTVT.

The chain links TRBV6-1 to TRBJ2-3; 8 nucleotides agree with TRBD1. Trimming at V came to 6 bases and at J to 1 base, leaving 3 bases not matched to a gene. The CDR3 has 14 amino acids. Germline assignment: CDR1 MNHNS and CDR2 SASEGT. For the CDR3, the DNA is TGTGCCAGCAGCCCGGGACAGGGCACAGATACGCAGTATTTT. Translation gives CASSPGQGTDTQYF.

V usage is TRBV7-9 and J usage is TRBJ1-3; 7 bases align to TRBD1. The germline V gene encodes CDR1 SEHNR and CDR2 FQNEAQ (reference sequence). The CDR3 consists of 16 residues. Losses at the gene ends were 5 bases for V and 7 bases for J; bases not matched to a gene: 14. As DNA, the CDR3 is TGTGCCAGCAGCCCAACAACAGGGGATATGCTGAACACCATATATTTT. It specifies CASSPTTGDMLNTIYF.

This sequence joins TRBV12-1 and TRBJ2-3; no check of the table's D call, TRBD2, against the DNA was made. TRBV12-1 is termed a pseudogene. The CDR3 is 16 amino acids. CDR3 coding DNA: TGTGCCAGCAGATTTCTAAGCGGGGACCTCACAGATACGCAGTATTTT. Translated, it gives CASRFLSGDLTDTQYF.

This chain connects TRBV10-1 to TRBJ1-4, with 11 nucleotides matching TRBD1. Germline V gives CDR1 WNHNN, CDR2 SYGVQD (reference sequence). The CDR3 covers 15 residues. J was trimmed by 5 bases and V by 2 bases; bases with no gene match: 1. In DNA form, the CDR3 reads TGCGCCAGCAGTGAGGGGACAGGGGGAAATGAAAAACTGTTTTTT. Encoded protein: CASSEGTGGNEKLFF.

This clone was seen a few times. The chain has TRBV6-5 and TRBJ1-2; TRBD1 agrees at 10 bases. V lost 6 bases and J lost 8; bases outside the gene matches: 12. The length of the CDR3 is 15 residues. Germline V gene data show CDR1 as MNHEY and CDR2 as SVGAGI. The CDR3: CASRTTRQGAYGYTF. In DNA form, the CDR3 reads TGTGCCAGCAGAACCACGAGACAGGGGGCTTACGGCTACACCTTC.

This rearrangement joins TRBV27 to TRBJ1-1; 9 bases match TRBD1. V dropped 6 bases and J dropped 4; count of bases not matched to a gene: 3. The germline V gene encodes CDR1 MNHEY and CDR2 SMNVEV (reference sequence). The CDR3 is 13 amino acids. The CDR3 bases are TGTGCCAGCAGCCGGGGACAGGGCACTGAAGCTTTCTTT. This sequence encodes CASSRGQGTEAFF.

The CDR3 loop reads CASRELAGTNTGELFF. The CDR3 nucleotides read TGCGCCAGCAGGGAACTAGCGGGGACGAACACCGGGGAGCTGTTTTTT. The chain couples TRBV5-1 to TRBJ2-2, with 10 bases fitting TRBD2. CDR3 size: 16 residues. The germline gives CDR1 SGHRS, CDR2 YFSETQ. The ends lost 5 bases at V and 0 bases at J; junction bases unmatched: 4.

CDR3 amino acids: CASSYSKGAHAGYTF. The CDR3 region has the DNA TGTGCCAGCAGTTACTCGAAGGGGGCACATGCTGGCTACACCTTC. V is TRBV6-5 and J is TRBJ1-2; 7 nucleotides match TRBD1. V lost 0 bases, J lost 7 bases, and 8 bases stayed unmatched. This CDR3 comprises 15 residues. Germline CDR1 MNHEY, CDR2 SVGAGI.

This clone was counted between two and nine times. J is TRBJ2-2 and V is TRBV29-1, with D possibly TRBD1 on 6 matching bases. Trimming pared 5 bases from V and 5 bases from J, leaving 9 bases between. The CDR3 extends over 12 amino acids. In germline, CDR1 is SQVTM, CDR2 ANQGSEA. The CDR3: CSVTGLTGELFF. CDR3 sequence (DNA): TGCAGCGTTACAGGGTTAACCGGGGAGCTGTTTTTT.

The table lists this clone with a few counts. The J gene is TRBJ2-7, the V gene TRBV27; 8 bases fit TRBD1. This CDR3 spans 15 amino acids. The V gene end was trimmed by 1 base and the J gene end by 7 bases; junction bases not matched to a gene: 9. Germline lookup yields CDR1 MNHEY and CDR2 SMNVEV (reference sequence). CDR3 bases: TGTGCCAGCAGTTTATTAGGCCAGGGGGCGCGGGAGCAGTACTTC. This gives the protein CASSLLGQGAREQYF.

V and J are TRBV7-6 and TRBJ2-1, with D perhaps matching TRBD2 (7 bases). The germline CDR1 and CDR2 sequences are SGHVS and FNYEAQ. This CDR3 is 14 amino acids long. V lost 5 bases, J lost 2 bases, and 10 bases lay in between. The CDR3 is CASSPGGPYNEQFF. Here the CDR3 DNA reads TGTGCCAGCAGCCCGGGGGGCCCCTACAATGAGCAGTTCTTC.

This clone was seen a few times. CDR3: CAWKGQGVPNGYTF. CDR3 sequence (DNA): TGTGCCTGGAAGGGACAGGGGGTTCCCAACGGCTACACCTTC. The chain employs TRBV30 and TRBJ1-2; 11 bases fit TRBD1. The germline gives CDR1 GTSNPN, CDR2 SVGIG (reference sequence). V was clipped by 4 bases and J by 8 bases; unmatched bases: 9. The length of the CDR3 is 14 residues. The full variable domain, in which reference TRBV30 and TRBJ1-2 provide the parts outside the CDR3, is SQTIHQWPATLVQPVGSPLSLECTVEGTSNPNLYWYRQAAGRGLQLLFYSVGIGQISSEVPQNLSASRPQDRQFILSSKKLLLSDSGFYLCAWKGQGVPNGYTFGSGTRLTVV.

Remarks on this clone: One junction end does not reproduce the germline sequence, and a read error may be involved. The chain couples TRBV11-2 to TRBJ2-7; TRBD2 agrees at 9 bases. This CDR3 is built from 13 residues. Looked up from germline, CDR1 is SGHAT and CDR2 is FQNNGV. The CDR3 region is CASRLAGVYEQYF. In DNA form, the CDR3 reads TGTGCCAGCAGATTAGCGGGGGTTTACGAGCAGTACTTC.

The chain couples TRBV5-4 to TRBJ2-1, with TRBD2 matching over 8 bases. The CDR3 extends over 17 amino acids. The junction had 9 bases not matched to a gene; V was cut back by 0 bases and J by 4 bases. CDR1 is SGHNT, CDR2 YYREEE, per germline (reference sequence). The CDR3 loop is CASSLDGGGGGYNEQFF. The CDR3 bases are TGTGCCAGCAGCTTGGACGGGGGGGGCGGTGGTTACAATGAGCAGTTCTTC.

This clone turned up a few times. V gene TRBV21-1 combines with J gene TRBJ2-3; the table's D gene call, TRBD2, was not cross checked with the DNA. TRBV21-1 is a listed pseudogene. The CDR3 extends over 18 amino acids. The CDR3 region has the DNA TGTGCCAGCAGCACCCGTGGACTAGCGGGGGAGTTCACAGATACGCAGTATTTT. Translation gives CASSTRGLAGEFTDTQYF.